The 19 T cell receptor beta chains in this list originate from one sample, sequenced in a study of blood T cells in healthy people across ages. A second PCR of roughly 7 to 11 cycles used a sample-barcoded 5' primer and a J-beta primer mix. TCRdb re-called the 5' RACE reads with MiXCR, one entry per CDR3 protein. The data hold about 1,400,000 distinct CDR3 sequences, with around 39% observed a single time. The sample consisted of blood. These receptors originate from a woman under 30 in good health.

In its sample, this clonotype was seen many times. This chain links TRBV29-1 with TRBJ2-1; D is perhaps TRBD2 (6 bases). CDR1 and CDR2 from the germline V gene are SQVTM and ANQGSEA. V lost 4 bases, J lost 6 bases, and 10 bases lay in between. The CDR3 length is 12 residues. The CDR3 DNA sequence: TGCAGCGTTGGTTGGAGGGGCAATGAGCAGTTCTTC. This sequence encodes CSVGWRGNEQFF.

This clonotype came up a few times. At one end, the junction sequence differs from germline, possibly due to a read error. This CDR3 is CATSDPKRYSEQFF. Here the CDR3 DNA reads TGTGCCACCAGTGACCCCAAGAGGTACAGTGAGCAGTTCTTC. This chain links TRBV24-1 with TRBJ2-1; the D is unclear. CDR3 length equals 14 residues. Germline V CDR1 and CDR2: KGHDR, SFDVKD.

This clonotype has just a few counts. The rearrangement joins TRBV20-1 to TRBJ1-2, with D maybe TRBD1 (5 bases). Germline CDR1 reads DFQATT; CDR2 reads SNEGSKA (reference sequence). The CDR3 consists of 12 residues. V was clipped by 5 bases and J by 8 bases, with 15 bases between them. Here the CDR3 reads CSAFTSWGGYTF. In DNA, the CDR3 is TGCAGTGCTTTTACTTCCTGGGGGGGCTACACCTTC.

This clonotype is a singleton in its sample. A much larger clone differs from this one at a single base, so this may be a read error. The chain has TRBV20-1 and TRBJ2-5; possible D gene TRBD1, 5 bases. The CDR3 is 11 residues long. Germline CDR1 is DFQATT and CDR2 is SNEGSKA (reference sequence). In DNA form, the CDR3 reads TGCGGGGCGTGGGCCTCAGAGACCCAGTACTTC. Translated, it gives CGAWASETQYF.

This chain joins TRBV25-1 and TRBJ2-5, with D perhaps matching TRBD1 (7 bases). Between the trimmed V and J ends, which lost 6 bases and 5 bases, there was a span of 25 bases. The CDR3 sequence is 17 residues long. In germline, CDR1 is MGHDK, CDR2 SYGVNS. The CDR3 DNA reads as TGTGCCAGCAGCCCTAATTACAGGGGAGGCATGTACGAGACCCAGTACTTC. Amino acid sequence: CASSPNYRGGMYETQYF.

This clonotype appeared a few times. This chain joins TRBV20-1 and TRBJ2-7; 9 positions agree with TRBD1. Germline V gives CDR1 DFQATT, CDR2 SNEGSKA (reference sequence). Losses at the gene ends were 1 base for V and 7 bases for J; bases not matched to a gene: 2. This CDR3 has 12 amino acids. The CDR3 DNA reads TGCAGTGCTAGAGGGGGACAGGGTGAGCAGTACTTC. Translation gives CSARGGQGEQYF.

This clonotype was found a few times. An end of the junction differs from the germline gene, which may be a read error. The V call is TRBV5-1, the J call TRBJ2-5; D may match TRBD1 or TRBD2 (6 bases each). Germline V gives CDR1 SGHRS, CDR2 YFSETQ. The CDR3 has 14 amino acids. The CDR3 loop is CASSLGGLRETQYF. For the CDR3, the DNA is TGTGCCAGCAGCTTGGGGGGCTTGAGGGAGACCCAGTACTTC.

The chain uses TRBV20-1 and TRBJ2-1; 12 bases line up with TRBD2. The CDR3 length is 16 residues. Germline CDR1 and CDR2: DFQATT and SNEGSKA (reference sequence). Trimming cost V 6 bases and J 6 bases; bases outside gene matches: 12. CDR3 loop: CSAAILAGGLGNEQFF. CDR3 nucleotide sequence: TGCAGTGCCGCCATTCTAGCGGGAGGGCTTGGCAATGAGCAGTTCTTC.

This clonotype was seen a handful of times. This sequence joins TRBV9 and TRBJ2-5; the match to TRBD2 covers 7 bases. The ends lost 3 bases at V and 5 bases at J; junction bases unmatched: 13. The CDR3 length is 16 residues. Looked up from germline, CDR1 is SGDLS and CDR2 is YYNGEE. DNA for the CDR3: TGTGCCAGCAGCGAGCTCCCTGGCGGGAGTTACGAGACCCAGTACTTC. This encodes CASSELPGGSYETQYF.

This chain connects TRBV6-2 or TRBV6-3 to TRBJ2-7; TRBD2 matches 9 bases. Germline CDR1 and CDR2: MNHEY and SVGEGT. J lost 7 bases, V lost 2 bases, and 18 bases had no gene match. This CDR3 comprises 18 residues. The CDR3 DNA reads TGTGCCAGCAGTTACGAAGCGGGGGGCTCGAGCTCCTACAATGAGCAGTACTTC. Its translation is CASSYEAGGSSSYNEQYF.

About this clonotype itself: With a much larger clone just one base away, this may be a read error. This chain uses TRBV2 with TRBJ2-3; 7 nucleotides align to TRBD2. The CDR3 spans 15 residues. The V gene end was trimmed by 4 bases and the J gene end by 4 bases; junction bases not matched to a gene: 8. Germline V gene data show CDR1 as SNHLY and CDR2 as FYNNEI. The chain's CDR3 is CASSALAVSADTQYF. In DNA form, the CDR3 reads TGTGCCAGCAGTGCCCTAGCGGTGAGCGCAGATACGCAGTATTTT.

This clonotype was detected only a few times. This chain connects TRBV28 to TRBJ2-3, with 10 nucleotides matching TRBD2. The length of the CDR3 is 16 residues. CDR1 and CDR2 (germline): MDHEN, SYDVKM. Trimming at V came to 5 bases and at J to 4 bases, leaving 9 bases not matched to a gene. CDR3 region: CASSPGTSVWADTQYF. The DNA of the CDR3 is TGTGCCAGCAGTCCCGGGACTAGCGTGTGGGCAGATACGCAGTATTTT.

The chain couples TRBV29-1 to TRBJ2-2, with D unresolved. The CDR3 is made up of 14 amino acids. CDR1 is SQVTM and CDR2 is ANQGSEA in the germline V gene. The CDR3 bases are TGCAGTATTGAAAGATCGAGAGACACCGGGGAGCTGTTTTTT. It encodes CSIERSRDTGELFF.

The rearrangement links TRBV3-1 to TRBJ1-1; tentatively, D is TRBD1 (6 bases). This CDR3 is 14 amino acids long. V lost 1 base and J lost 7, with 13 bases in between. CDR1 is LGHDT and CDR2 is YNNKEL in the germline V gene (reference sequence). CDR3 amino acids: CASSQGTGNGEAFF. The CDR3 coding sequence is TGTGCCAGCAGCCAAGGTACAGGGAACGGTGAAGCTTTCTTT. The entire variable domain, with the rest obtained from reference TRBV3-1 and TRBJ1-1, is as follows: DTAVSQTPKYLVTQMGNDKSIKCEQNLGHDTMYWYKQDSKKFLKIMFSYNNKELIINETVPNRFSPKSPDKAHLNLHINSLELGDSAVYFCASSQGTGNGEAFFGQGTRLTVV.

This clonotype appeared a few times. This chain uses TRBV7-9 with TRBJ2-7; 13 bases are a match to TRBD2. The V gene's germline CDR1 is SEHNR and CDR2 FQNEAQ (reference sequence). This CDR3 has 16 residues. V shed 5 bases and J 4 bases; nucleotides not matched to a gene: 8. The CDR3 region is CASSQLRTSGGYEQYF. The CDR3 nucleotides read TGTGCCAGCAGCCAGCTGCGGACTAGCGGGGGATACGAGCAGTACTTC.

The V and J genes are TRBV14 and TRBJ2-7, with 10 positions matching TRBD1. The germline V gene encodes CDR1 SGHDN and CDR2 FVKESK. V lost 4 bases, J lost 1 base, and 10 bases stayed unmatched. The CDR3 contains 17 residues. The CDR3 loop reads CASSRAVGTGVSYEQYF. CDR3 in DNA: TGTGCCAGCAGCCGCGCCGTAGGGACAGGGGTTTCCTACGAGCAGTACTTC. Complete variable domain (other parts from reference TRBV14 and TRBJ2-7): EAGVTQFPSHSVIEKGQTVTLRCDPISGHDNLYWYRRVMGKEIKFLLHFVKESKQDESGMPNNRFLAERTGGTYSTLKVQPAELEDSGVYFCASSRAVGTGVSYEQYFGPGTRLTVT.

The V call is TRBV6-6, the J call TRBJ2-1; D is possibly TRBD2 (5 bases). V was pared by 3 bases and J by 9 bases, with 9 bases between. The length of the CDR3 is 12 residues. Germline values: CDR1 MNHNY, CDR2 SVGAGI (reference sequence). This chain's CDR3 is CASSYVEGEQFF. The CDR3 DNA is TGTGCCAGCAGTTATGTTGAGGGTGAGCAGTTCTTC.

This clonotype was observed a handful of times. The chain uses TRBV19 and TRBJ2-1, with D perhaps TRBD2 (6 bases). Trimming took off 7 bases at V and 0 bases at J, with 13 bases between the two ends. The CDR3 spans 15 residues. The germline CDR1 and CDR2 sequences are LNHDA and SQIVND (reference sequence). The CDR3 DNA sequence: TGTGCCAGTAATCCGGCGGGGACCTCCTACAATGAGCAGTTCTTC. This gives the protein CASNPAGTSYNEQFF.

On this clonotype itself: Possible read error: a much larger clone is one base away. The chain links TRBV6-5 to TRBJ2-3; weak D call: TRBD2 (5 bases). CDR1 is MNHEY, CDR2 SVGAGI, per germline. The CDR3 extends over 14 amino acids. CDR3 sequence: CASSYKSGADTRYF. CDR3 DNA sequence: TGTGCCAGCAGTTATAAAAGCGGCGCGGATACGCGGTATTTT.